These 21 T cell receptor beta chains were sequenced from one sample in a study of monozygotic twins with inflammatory bowel disease. With the 5' RACE reads reprocessed, TCRdb shows one record per CDR3 protein and no DNA. Its table lists about 380,000 distinct CDR3 sequences. The sequenced sample consisted of blood. These receptors all stem from a human donor with ulcerative colitis or Crohn's disease, or a healthy co-twin of an affected twin (not recorded which).

The genes are TRBV27 and TRBJ2-2; there is no DNA to check the TCRdb D call of TRBD2. Germline CDR1 and CDR2: MNHEY and SMNVEV (reference sequence). The CDR3 is 14 amino acids. The CDR3 reads CASLAESNTGELFF.

This sequence joins TRBV7-8 and TRBJ2-1; without DNA, the TCRdb call of TRBD2 cannot be checked. Germline CDR1 is SGHVS and CDR2 is FQNEAQ. The CDR3 has 15 amino acids. CDR3 residues: CASSLVGSGGDEQFF. The whole variable domain, filled in from reference TRBV7-8 and TRBJ2-1, reads GAGVSQSPRYKVAKRGQDVALRCDPISGHVSLFWYQQALGQGPEFLTYFQNEAQLDKSGLPSDRFFAERPEGSVSTLKIQRTQQEDSAVYLCASSLVGSGGDEQFFGPGTRLTVL.

The V call is TRBV7-3, the J call TRBJ2-3; TCRdb names TRBD2, which stays unverified in the absence of DNA. Germline V CDR1 and CDR2: SGHTA, FQGTGA. This CDR3 spans 18 amino acids. The CDR3: CASSPGLAGGFNTDTQYF.

The V and J genes are TRBV6-2 or TRBV6-3 and TRBJ2-2; the D gene TCRdb calls, TRBD1, cannot be checked with no DNA. Germline V gene lookup returns CDR1 MNHEY and CDR2 SVGEGT. This CDR3 comprises 16 residues. The CDR3 reads CASSLGQGAHTGELFF.

This chain connects TRBV6-2 or TRBV6-3 to TRBJ1-6; TCRdb reports TRBD1, a call that lacks DNA to check it against. The CDR3 is 13 residues long. Germline V gene sequence: CDR1 MNHEY, CDR2 SVGEGT. The CDR3 reads CASSWTDNSPLHF.

This rearrangement joins TRBV4-3 to TRBJ2-5; the TCRdb D gene call, TRBD1, has no DNA to confirm it. The germline gives CDR1 LGHNA, CDR2 YSLEER. CDR3 length equals 16 residues. The CDR3 spells CASSQDSGTGQETQYF.

This rearrangement joins TRBV20-1 to TRBJ2-5; the TCRdb call, TRBD2, lacks DNA for checking. This CDR3 is 15 amino acids long. Germline CDR1 reads DFQATT; CDR2 reads SNEGSKA (reference sequence). The CDR3 is CSALISGGLQETQYF.

The chain recombines TRBV5-1 with TRBJ1-3; absent DNA, TCRdb's TRBD1 call cannot be checked. Germline lookup yields CDR1 SGHRS and CDR2 YFSETQ. The CDR3 extends over 17 amino acids. The CDR3 here is CASSLMSFGQTGNTIYF.

This CDR3 is CATRGWGTDTQYF. The chain has TRBV24-1 and TRBJ2-3; TCRdb returns TRBD1, unconfirmable since there is no DNA. Germline CDR1 is KGHDR and CDR2 is SFDVKD. The CDR3 spans 13 residues.

J is TRBJ2-2 and V is TRBV7-3; the TRBD1 assignment by TCRdb is unverifiable without DNA. CDR3 size: 15 residues. Germline CDR1 and CDR2: SGHTA and FQGTGA. This CDR3 reads CASSLPGRDGGELFF.

This sequence joins TRBV14 and TRBJ2-7; no DNA is available, so the TRBD1 call from TCRdb remains unchecked. Germline CDR1 SGHDN, CDR2 FVKESK. The CDR3 is made up of 13 amino acids. CDR3 in amino acids: CASSPYRTYEQYF. The full variable domain, completed using reference TRBV14 and TRBJ2-7, is EAGVTQFPSHSVIEKGQTVTLRCDPISGHDNLYWYRRVMGKEIKFLLHFVKESKQDESGMPNNRFLAERTGGTYSTLKVQPAELEDSGVYFCASSPYRTYEQYFGPGTRLTVT.

V and J are TRBV20-1 and TRBJ2-7; TCRdb gives TRBD1 as the D gene, but with no DNA this cannot be confirmed. Germline lookup yields CDR1 DFQATT and CDR2 SNEGSKA (reference sequence). The CDR3 loop spans 15 amino acids. The CDR3 region is CSATIRRDNPYEQYF.

This sequence joins TRBV6-2 or TRBV6-3 and TRBJ1-6; the D gene TCRdb calls, TRBD1, cannot be checked with no DNA. CDR1 MNHEY and CDR2 SVGEGT come from the germline V gene. The CDR3 has 14 amino acids. The CDR3: CASSYQTDNSPLHF.

The rearrangement links TRBV6-2 or TRBV6-3 to TRBJ2-5; with no DNA, the TCRdb D assignment of TRBD1 cannot be verified. CDR3 length: 17 residues. CDR1 MNHEY and CDR2 SVGEGT come from the germline V gene. This CDR3 is CASSYIVTGGPEETQYF.

The chain couples TRBV4-3 to TRBJ2-1; TCRdb lists TRBD2, though no DNA is available to test this call. The germline CDR1 and CDR2 sequences are LGHNA and YSLEER. This CDR3 is built from 17 residues. This chain's CDR3 is CASSRGPTSGGLDEQFF.

The rearrangement links TRBV4-1 to TRBJ2-5; the TCRdb D gene call, TRBD1, has no DNA to confirm it. The CDR3 is 16 residues long. The germline CDR1 and CDR2 sequences are MGHRA and YSYEKL. The CDR3 loop is CASSGTPGQIQETQYF.

The V call is TRBV5-1, the J call TRBJ2-7; TCRdb outputs TRBD1, but without DNA this stays unchecked. The germline CDR1 and CDR2 sequences are SGHRS and YFSETQ. CDR3 length: 14 residues. The CDR3 is CASSLQGHPYEQYF.

The chain recombines TRBV7-2 with TRBJ1-1. CDR3 length: 14 amino acids. In germline, CDR1 is SGHTA, CDR2 FQGNSA. The chain's CDR3 is CASSLGVSNTEAFF.

V and J are TRBV4-1 and TRBJ1-1; TCRdb outputs TRBD1, but without DNA this stays unchecked. This CDR3 has 14 amino acids. Germline CDR1 MGHRA, CDR2 YSYEKL. The CDR3 is CASSQPGQSTEAFF.

The genes are TRBV28 and TRBJ2-7. This CDR3 is 14 amino acids long. In germline, CDR1 is MDHEN, CDR2 SYDVKM. CDR3 residues: CASSLGILNYEQYF. The full variable domain, rest sourced from reference TRBV28 and TRBJ2-7, is DVKVTQSSRYLVKRTGEKVFLECVQDMDHENMFWYRQDPGLGLRLIYFSYDVKMKEKGDIPEGYSVSREKKERFSLILESASTNQTSMYLCASSLGILNYEQYFGPGTRLTVT.

The chain couples TRBV4-3 to TRBJ2-2. Germline V gene sequence: CDR1 LGHNA, CDR2 YSLEER. The CDR3 is 16 residues long. The CDR3 reads CASSQDRGTRTGELFF.